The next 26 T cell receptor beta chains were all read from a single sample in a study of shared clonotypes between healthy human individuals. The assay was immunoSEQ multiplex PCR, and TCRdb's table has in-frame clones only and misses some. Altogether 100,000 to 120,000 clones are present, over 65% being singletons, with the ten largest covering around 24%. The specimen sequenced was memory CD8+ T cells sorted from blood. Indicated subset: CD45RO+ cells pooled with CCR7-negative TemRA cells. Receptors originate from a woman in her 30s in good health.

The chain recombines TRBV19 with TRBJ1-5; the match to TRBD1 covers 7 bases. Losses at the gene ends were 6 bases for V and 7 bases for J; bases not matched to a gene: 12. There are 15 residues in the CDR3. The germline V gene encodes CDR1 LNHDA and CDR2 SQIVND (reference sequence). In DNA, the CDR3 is TGTGCCAGTAGAAAGGTGACAGGGCGAAAACAGCCCCAGCATTTT. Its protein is CASRKVTGRKQPQHF.

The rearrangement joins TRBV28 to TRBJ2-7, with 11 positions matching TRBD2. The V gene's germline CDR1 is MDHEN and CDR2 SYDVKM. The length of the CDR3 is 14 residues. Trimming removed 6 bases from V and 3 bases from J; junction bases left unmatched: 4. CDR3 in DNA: TGTGCCAGCAGCGGGACTAGCGGAGGCTACGAGCAGTACTTC. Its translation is CASSGTSGGYEQYF.

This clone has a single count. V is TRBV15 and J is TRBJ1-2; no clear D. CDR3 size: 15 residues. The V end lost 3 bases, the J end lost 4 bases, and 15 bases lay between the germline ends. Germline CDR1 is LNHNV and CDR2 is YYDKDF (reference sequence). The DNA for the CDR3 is TGTGCCACCAGCAGCCCAGCTTCGGTTACCTATGGCTACACCTTC. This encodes CATSSPASVTYGYTF.

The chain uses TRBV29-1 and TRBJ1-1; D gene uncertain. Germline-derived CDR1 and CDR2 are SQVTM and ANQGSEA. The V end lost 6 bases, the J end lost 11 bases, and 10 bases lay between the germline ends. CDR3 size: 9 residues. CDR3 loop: CSVPGWAFF. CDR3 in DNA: TGCAGCGTCCCGGGCTGGGCTTTCTTT.

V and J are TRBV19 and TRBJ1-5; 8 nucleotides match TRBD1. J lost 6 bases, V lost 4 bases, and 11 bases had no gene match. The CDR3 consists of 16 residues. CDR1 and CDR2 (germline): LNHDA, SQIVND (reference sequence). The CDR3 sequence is CASSTSGQGSRQPQHF. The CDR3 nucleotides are TGTGCCAGTAGTACCTCCGGACAGGGAAGTCGTCAGCCCCAGCATTTT. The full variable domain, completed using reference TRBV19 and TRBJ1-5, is DGGITQSPKYLFRKEGQNVTLSCEQNLNHDAMYWYRQDPGQGLRLIYYSQIVNDFQKGDIAEGYSVSREKKESFPLTVTSAQKNPTAFYLCASSTSGQGSRQPQHFGDGTRLSIL.

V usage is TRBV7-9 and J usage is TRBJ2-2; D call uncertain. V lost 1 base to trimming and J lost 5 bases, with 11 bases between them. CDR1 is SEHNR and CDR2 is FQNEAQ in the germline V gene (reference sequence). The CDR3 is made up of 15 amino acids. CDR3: CASSLGRWGTGELFF. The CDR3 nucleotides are TGTGCCAGCAGCTTAGGTCGATGGGGAACCGGGGAGCTGTTTTTT.

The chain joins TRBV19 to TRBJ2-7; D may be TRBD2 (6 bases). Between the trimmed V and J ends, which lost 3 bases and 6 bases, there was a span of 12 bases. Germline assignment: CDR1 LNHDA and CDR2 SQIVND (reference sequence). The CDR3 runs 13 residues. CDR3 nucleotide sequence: TGTGCCAGTAGTATTTATGGGGGAGGCGAGCAGTACTTC. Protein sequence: CASSIYGGGEQYF.

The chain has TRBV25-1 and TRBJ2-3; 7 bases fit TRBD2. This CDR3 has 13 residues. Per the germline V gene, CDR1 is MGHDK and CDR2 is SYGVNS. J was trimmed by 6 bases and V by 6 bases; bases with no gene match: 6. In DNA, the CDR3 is TGTGCCAGCAGGGGGAGGGCCAAGGATACGCAGTATTTT. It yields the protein CASRGRAKDTQYF.

The CDR3 reads CASSYRDRDQPQHF. CDR3 nucleotide sequence: TGTGCCAGCAGCTACCGGGACAGGGATCAGCCCCAGCATTTT. The rearrangement links TRBV5-6 to TRBJ1-5, with 9 bases fitting TRBD1. The CDR3 is 14 residues long. Germline trimming cut 3 bases from V and 5 bases from J; bases unmatched to any gene: 3. Germline CDR1 is SGHDT and CDR2 is YYEEEE. The full variable domain, its missing parts supplied by reference TRBV5-6 and TRBJ1-5, is DAGVTQSPTHLIKTRGQQVTLRCSPKSGHDTVSWYQQALGQGPQFIFQYYEEEERQRGNFPDRFSGHQFPNYSSELNVNALLLGDSALYLCASSYRDRDQPQHFGDGTRLSIL.

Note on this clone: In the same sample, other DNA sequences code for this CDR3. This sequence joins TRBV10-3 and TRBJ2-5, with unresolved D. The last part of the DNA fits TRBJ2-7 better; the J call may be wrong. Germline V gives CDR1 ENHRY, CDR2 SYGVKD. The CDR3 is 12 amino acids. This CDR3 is CAIGLASYEQYF. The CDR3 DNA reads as TGTGCCATCGGTCTCGCCTCCTACGAGCAGTACTTC.

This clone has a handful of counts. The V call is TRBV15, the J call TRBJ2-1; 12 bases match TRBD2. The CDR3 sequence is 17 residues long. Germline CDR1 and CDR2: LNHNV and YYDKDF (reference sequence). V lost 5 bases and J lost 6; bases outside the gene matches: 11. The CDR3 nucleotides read TGTGCCACCAGCGGGGCATGGACTAGCGGGGACATCAATGAGCAGTTCTTC. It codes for CATSGAWTSGDINEQFF.

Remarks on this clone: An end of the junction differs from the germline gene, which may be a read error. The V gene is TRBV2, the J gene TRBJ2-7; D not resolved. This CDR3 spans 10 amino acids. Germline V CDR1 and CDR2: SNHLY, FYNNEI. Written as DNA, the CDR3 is TGTGCCAGCAGTTACACGGTTGTTTTCTTC. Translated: CASSYTVVFF.

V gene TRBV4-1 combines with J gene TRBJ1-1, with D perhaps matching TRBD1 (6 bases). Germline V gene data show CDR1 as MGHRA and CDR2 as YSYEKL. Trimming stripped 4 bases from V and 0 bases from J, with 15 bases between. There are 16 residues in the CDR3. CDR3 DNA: TGCGCCAGCAGCCCATACCCCAGGACAGTGAACACTGAAGCTTTCTTT. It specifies CASSPYPRTVNTEAFF.

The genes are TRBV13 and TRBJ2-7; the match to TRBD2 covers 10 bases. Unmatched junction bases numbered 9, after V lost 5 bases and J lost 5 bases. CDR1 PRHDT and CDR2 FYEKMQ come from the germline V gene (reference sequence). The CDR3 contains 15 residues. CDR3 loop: CASSPGGLAGDEQYF. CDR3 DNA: TGTGCCAGCAGCCCAGGCGGGCTAGCGGGAGACGAGCAGTACTTC.

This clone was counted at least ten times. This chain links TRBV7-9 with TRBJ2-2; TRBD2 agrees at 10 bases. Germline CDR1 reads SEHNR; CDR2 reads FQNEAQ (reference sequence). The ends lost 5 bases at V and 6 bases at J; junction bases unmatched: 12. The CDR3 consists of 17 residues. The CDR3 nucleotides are TGTGCCAGCAGCCCTGGCCGCCTAGCGGGAGAGCCCGGGGAGCTGTTTTTT. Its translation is CASSPGRLAGEPGELFF.

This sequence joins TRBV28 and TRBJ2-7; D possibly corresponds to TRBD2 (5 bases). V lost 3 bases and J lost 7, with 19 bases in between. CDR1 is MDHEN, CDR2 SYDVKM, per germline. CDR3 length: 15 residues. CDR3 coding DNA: TGTGCCAGCAGTTTTACCAGGAGACATACGGGGGAGCAGTACTTC. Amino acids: CASSFTRRHTGEQYF.

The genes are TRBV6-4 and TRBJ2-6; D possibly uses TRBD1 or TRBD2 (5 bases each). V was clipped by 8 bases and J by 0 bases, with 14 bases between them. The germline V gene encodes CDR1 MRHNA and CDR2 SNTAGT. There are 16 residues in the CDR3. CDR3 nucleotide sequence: TGTGCCAGCTCCGGGACGGAGCCCTCTGGGGCCAACGTCCTGACTTTC. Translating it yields CASSGTEPSGANVLTF.

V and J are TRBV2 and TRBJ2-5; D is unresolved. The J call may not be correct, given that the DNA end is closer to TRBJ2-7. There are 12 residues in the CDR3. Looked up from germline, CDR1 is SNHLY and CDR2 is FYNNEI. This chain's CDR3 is CASSDLSYEQYF. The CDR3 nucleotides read TGTGCCAGCAGTGATCTGAGCTACGAGCAGTACTTC.

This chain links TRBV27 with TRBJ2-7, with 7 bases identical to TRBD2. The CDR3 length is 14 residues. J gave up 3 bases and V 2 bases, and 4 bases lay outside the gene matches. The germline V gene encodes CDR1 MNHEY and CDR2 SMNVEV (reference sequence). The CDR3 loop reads CASSLAGANYEQYF. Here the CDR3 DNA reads TGTGCCAGCAGTTTAGCGGGAGCTAACTACGAGCAGTACTTC.

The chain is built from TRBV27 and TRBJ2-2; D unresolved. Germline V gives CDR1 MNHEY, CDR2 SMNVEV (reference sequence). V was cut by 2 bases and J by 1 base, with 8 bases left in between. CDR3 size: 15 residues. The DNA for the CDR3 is TGTGCCAGCAGTTTACACTACTGGAACACCGGGGAGCTGTTTTTT. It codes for CASSLHYWNTGELFF.

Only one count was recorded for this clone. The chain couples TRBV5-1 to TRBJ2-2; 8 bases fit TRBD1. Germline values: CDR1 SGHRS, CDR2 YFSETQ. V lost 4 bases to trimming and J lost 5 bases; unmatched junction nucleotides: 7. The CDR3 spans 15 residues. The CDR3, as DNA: TGCGCCAGCAGCGGCCAGACAGGGGTTACCGGGGAGCTGTTTTTT. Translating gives CASSGQTGVTGELFF.

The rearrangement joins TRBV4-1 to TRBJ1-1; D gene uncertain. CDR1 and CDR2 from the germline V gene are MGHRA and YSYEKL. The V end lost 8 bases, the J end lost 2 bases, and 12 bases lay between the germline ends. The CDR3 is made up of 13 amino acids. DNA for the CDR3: TGCGCCAGCCGGACCACACCAAACACTGAAGCTTTCTTT. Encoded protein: CASRTTPNTEAFF.

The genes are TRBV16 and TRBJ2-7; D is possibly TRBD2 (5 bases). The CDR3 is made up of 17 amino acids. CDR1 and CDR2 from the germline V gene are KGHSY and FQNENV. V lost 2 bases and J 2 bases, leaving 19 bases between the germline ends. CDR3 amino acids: CASSQGAGEYKTYEQYF. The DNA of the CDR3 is TGTGCCAGCAGCCAAGGAGCCGGGGAATATAAAACCTACGAGCAGTACTTC.

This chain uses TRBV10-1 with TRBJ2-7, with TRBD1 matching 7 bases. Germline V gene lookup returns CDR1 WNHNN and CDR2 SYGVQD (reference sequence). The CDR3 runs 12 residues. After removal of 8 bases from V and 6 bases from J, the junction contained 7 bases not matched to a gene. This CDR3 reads CASAKTGSEQYF. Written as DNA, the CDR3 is TGCGCCAGCGCTAAGACAGGGTCCGAGCAGTACTTC.

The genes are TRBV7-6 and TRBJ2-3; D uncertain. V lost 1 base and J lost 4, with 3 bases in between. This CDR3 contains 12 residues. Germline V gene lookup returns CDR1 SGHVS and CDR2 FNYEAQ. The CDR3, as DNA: TGTGCCAGCAGCTTAGTTCCAGATACGCAGTATTTT. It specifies CASSLVPDTQYF.

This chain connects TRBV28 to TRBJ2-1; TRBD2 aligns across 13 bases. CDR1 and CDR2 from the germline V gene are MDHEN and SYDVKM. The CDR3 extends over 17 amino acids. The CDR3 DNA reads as TGTGCTAACCCCCGGGCTACTACTAGCGGGAGGGCGAATGAGCAGTTCTTC. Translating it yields CANPRATTSGRANEQFF. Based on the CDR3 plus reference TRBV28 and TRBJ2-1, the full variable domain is DVKVTQSSRYLVKRTGEKVFLECVQDMDHENMFWYRQDPGLGLRLIYFSYDVKMKEKGDIPEGYSVSREKKERFSLILESASTNQTSMYLCANPRATTSGRANEQFFGPGTRLTVL.